Given below is one TCR beta chain in context. The data are from a study of blood T cell repertoires in COVID-19. For the study at large: COVID-19 samples from acute and convalescent phases originated in the United States, Italy and Spain.

The assay was immunoSEQ multiplex PCR, and TCRdb's table has in-frame clones only and misses some. This sample has approximately 310,000 clones; 85% occur once, and the top ten carry under 2%. Within 2 weeks of study entry, exposed participants had contacted a PCR-confirmed or clinician-diagnosed COVID-19 case. The CDR3 has 12 residues. The V and J ends lost 4 bases and 5 bases respectively, with 9 bases between them. Per germline, CDR1 SGHRS and CDR2 YFSETQ. Sequencing was done on a sample of PBMCs or T cells enriched from blood (not recorded which). The chain links TRBV5-1 to TRBJ2-5; D is unresolved. The sequence derives from a woman aged 25-40 years who had been exposed to COVID-19. CDR3 residues: CASSPGGETQYF. CDR3 bases: TGCGCCAGCAGCCCAGGTGGGGAGACCCAGTACTTC.